Below, 32 T cell receptor beta chains from the same sample are listed, as sequenced in a study of blood T cell repertoires in COVID-19. Assay used: immunoSEQ multiplex PCR; TCRdb lists only in-frame clones, some missing. This sample yields about 56,000 clones, of which about 89% are seen a single time; about a fifth belongs to the top ten. Material: peripheral blood. The source of these receptors is a human donor in a cohort sampled during active COVID-19.

The rearrangement links TRBV10-2 to TRBJ1-3; TRBD1 aligns across 8 bases. V was clipped by 6 bases and J by 7 bases; unmatched bases: 8. The CDR3 is 14 amino acids. From germline, CDR1 is WSHSY and CDR2 SAAADI. The CDR3 bases are TGCGCCAGCAGATTGACAGGGGTTAGCAACACCATATATTTT. Encoded protein: CASRLTGVSNTIYF.

This clone came up once. The chain couples TRBV7-9 to TRBJ2-5, with D tentatively TRBD1 (5 bases). Trimming took off 1 base at V and 2 bases at J, with 14 bases between the two ends. CDR1 is SEHNR, CDR2 FQNEAQ, per germline (reference sequence). The CDR3 consists of 16 residues. CDR3 sequence (DNA): TGTGCCAGCAGCTTAGTTTTAGGGGTTCGTCAAGAGACCCAGTACTTC. Translation: CASSLVLGVRQETQYF.

This chain connects TRBV6-4 to TRBJ1-6; TRBD1 might be the D (6 bases). Trimming shortened V by 3 bases and J by 6 bases, and 9 bases separated the two germline ends. Germline lookup yields CDR1 MRHNA and CDR2 SNTAGT. This CDR3 spans 14 amino acids. CDR3 sequence reads: CASSEGTPNSPLHF. The CDR3 DNA reads as TGTGCCAGCAGTGAGGGGACACCTAATTCACCCCTCCACTTT.

This rearrangement joins TRBV7-3 to TRBJ2-1; a weak D match, TRBD2 (7 bases). Germline V CDR1 and CDR2: SGHTA, FQGTGA. V shed 5 bases and J shed 5 bases, with 16 bases lying between them. This CDR3 has 15 residues. The CDR3 loop is CASSPGGPLNNEQFF. The CDR3 nucleotides read TGTGCCAGCAGCCCGGGGGGCCCCCTTAACAATGAGCAGTTCTTC.

CDR3 coding DNA: TGTGCCAGCAGAGGACAGGGTAGGAACACTGAAGCTTTCTTT. Encoded protein: CASRGQGRNTEAFF. J is TRBJ1-1 and V is TRBV7-9; 8 bases are shared with TRBD1. The CDR3 is made up of 14 amino acids. V trimming: 6 bases; J trimming: 1 base; junction bases outside the gene matches: 4. CDR1 is SEHNR, CDR2 FQNEAQ, per germline (reference sequence).

The J gene is TRBJ2-5, the V gene TRBV28; D might be TRBD2 (5 bases). Trimming shortened V by 5 bases and J by 1 base, and 14 bases separated the two germline ends. From germline, CDR1 is MDHEN and CDR2 SYDVKM. The CDR3 contains 15 residues. The CDR3 sequence: CASSPEGYTQETQYF. CDR3 sequence (DNA): TGTGCCAGCAGTCCCGAGGGATATACCCAAGAGACCCAGTACTTC.

The chain has TRBV6-4 and TRBJ2-5; possible D gene TRBD2, 6 bases. CDR3 size: 16 residues. V was trimmed by 6 bases and J by 0 bases, leaving 17 bases between them. Germline V gene data show CDR1 as MRHNA and CDR2 as SNTAGT. CDR3 nucleotides: TGTGCCAGCAGGGACCCTGGCGGGGAGAACCAAGAGACCCAGTACTTC. Its translation is CASRDPGGENQETQYF.

V usage is TRBV27 and J usage is TRBJ1-4; no reliable D call. From germline, CDR1 is MNHEY and CDR2 SMNVEV (reference sequence). The CDR3 totals 15 residues. The V gene lost 0 bases and the J gene lost 4 bases, with 9 bases spanning the gap. The CDR3 DNA reads TGTGCCAGCAGTTTATCACCAGCGTTTAATGAAAAACTGTTTTTT. It specifies CASSLSPAFNEKLFF.

The rearrangement uses TRBV6-6 and TRBJ1-5; perhaps TRBD1 as D (5 bases). Germline-derived CDR1 and CDR2 are MNHNY and SVGAGI (reference sequence). The CDR3 runs to 16 residues. The V end lost 3 bases, the J end lost 0 bases, and 12 bases lay between the germline ends. The CDR3 region is CASSYEGALSNQPQHF. The CDR3, as DNA: TGTGCCAGCAGTTATGAAGGGGCGCTTAGCAATCAGCCCCAGCATTTT.

The V call is TRBV7-6, the J call TRBJ2-2; 8 bases match TRBD1. Germline lookup yields CDR1 SGHVS and CDR2 FNYEAQ. CDR3 length: 14 residues. With V trimmed by 2 bases and J by 8 bases, 4 bases remained unmatched. CDR3 nucleotides: TGTGCCAGCAGCTTACAGGGGGCGCCTGGGGAGCTGTTTTTT. Translation gives CASSLQGAPGELFF.

The chain employs TRBV6-1 and TRBJ2-3; TRBD2 is a possible D gene (6 bases). Trimming shortened V by 3 bases and J by 2 bases, and 18 bases separated the two germline ends. Germline loops: CDR1 MNHNS, CDR2 SASEGT. The CDR3 extends over 17 amino acids. CDR3 loop: CASSDFGFWRDTDTQYF. DNA of the CDR3: TGTGCCAGCAGTGACTTTGGGTTTTGGAGGGACACAGATACGCAGTATTTT.

The CDR3 DNA is TGTGCCAGCAGCTTAGAGTCTAGCGGTGAAGGGACCCAGTACTTC. It encodes CASSLESSGEGTQYF. The V and J genes are TRBV7-9 and TRBJ2-5; 7 bases match TRBD2. The V gene end was trimmed by 1 base and the J gene end by 7 bases; junction bases not matched to a gene: 9. CDR1 is SEHNR, CDR2 FQNEAQ, per germline (reference sequence). The CDR3 extends over 15 amino acids. Using reference TRBV7-9 and TRBJ2-5 for the parts outside the CDR3, the full variable domain is DTGVSQNPRHKITKRGQNVTFRCDPISEHNRLYWYRQTLGQGPEFLTYFQNEAQLEKSRLLSDRFSAERPKGSFSTLEIQRTEQGDSAMYLCASSLESSGEGTQYFGPGTRLLVL.

This chain connects TRBV9 to TRBJ1-3; D is unresolved. V was pared by 3 bases and J by 0 bases, with 7 bases between. In germline, CDR1 is SGDLS, CDR2 YYNGEE. The CDR3 extends over 14 amino acids. CDR3 amino acids: CASSAQYSGNTIYF. For the CDR3, the DNA is TGTGCCAGCAGCGCACAGTACTCTGGAAACACCATATATTTT.

The rearrangement links TRBV18 to TRBJ1-1; D might be TRBD1 (6 bases). The CDR3 is made up of 15 amino acids. Germline values: CDR1 KGHSH, CDR2 LQKENI. Between the trimmed V and J ends, which lost 0 bases and 1 base, there was a span of 9 bases. DNA for the CDR3: TGTGCCAGCTCACCACCGTTAGGGGGGAACACTGAAGCTTTCTTT. Encoded protein: CASSPPLGGNTEAFF.

The chain is built from TRBV15 and TRBJ2-6, with D possibly matching TRBD2 (6 bases). Germline CDR1 and CDR2: LNHNV and YYDKDF (reference sequence). The CDR3 is 16 residues long. With 5 bases removed from V and 0 bases from J, the gap between germline ends came to 11 bases. The DNA for the CDR3 is TGTGCCACCAGCGGGGACTCCCACTCTGGGGCCAACGTCCTGACTTTC. Protein product: CATSGDSHSGANVLTF.

V and J are TRBV5-1 and TRBJ1-4; 7 bases line up with TRBD1. CDR1 is SGHRS, CDR2 YFSETQ, per germline. V dropped 4 bases and J dropped 5; count of bases not matched to a gene: 2. This CDR3 contains 13 residues. CDR3 sequence (DNA): TGCGCCAGCAGCAGGGGGCAGAATGAAAAACTGTTTTTT. It translates to CASSRGQNEKLFF. Full variable domain (rest looked up from reference TRBV5-1 and TRBJ1-4): KAGVTQTPRYLIKTRGQQVTLSCSPISGHRSVSWYQQTPGQGLQFLFEYFSETQRNKGNFPGRFSGRQFSNSRSEMNVSTLELGDSALYLCASSRGQNEKLFFGSGTQLSVL.

This chain joins TRBV3-1 (or the pseudogene TRBV3-2) and TRBJ2-5; D is possibly TRBD2 (6 bases). The CDR3 has 18 amino acids. V shed 0 bases and J shed 1 base, with 18 bases lying between them. Germline loops: CDR1 LGHDT, CDR2 YNNKEL (reference sequence). CDR3 region: CASSQDPPGVAAQETQYF. The CDR3 region has the DNA TGTGCCAGCAGCCAAGACCCCCCTGGGGTAGCGGCCCAAGAGACCCAGTACTTC.

The chain couples TRBV19 to TRBJ1-5; D may be TRBD1 (5 bases). In germline, CDR1 is LNHDA, CDR2 SQIVND (reference sequence). The V and J ends lost 4 bases and 3 bases respectively, with 22 bases between them. The CDR3 has 18 residues. DNA for the CDR3: TGTGCCAGTAGTACTCCGGACATGCGACTAGCGTACAATCAGCCCCAGCATTTT. Amino acids: CASSTPDMRLAYNQPQHF. Based on the CDR3 plus reference TRBV19 and TRBJ1-5, the full variable domain is DGGITQSPKYLFRKEGQNVTLSCEQNLNHDAMYWYRQDPGQGLRLIYYSQIVNDFQKGDIAEGYSVSREKKESFPLTVTSAQKNPTAFYLCASSTPDMRLAYNQPQHFGDGTRLSIL.

The J gene is TRBJ1-3, the V gene TRBV3-1 (or the pseudogene TRBV3-2), with 7 nucleotides matching TRBD1. The V segment lost 0 bases and the J segment 14 bases; nucleotides outside the gene matches: 13. Germline-derived CDR1 and CDR2 are LGHDT and YNNKEL (reference sequence). The CDR3 spans 15 residues. CDR3 protein: CASSQETGFALVVYF. DNA for the CDR3: TGTGCCAGCAGCCAAGAGACAGGGTTCGCTCTGGTGGTATATTTT.

The V call is TRBV5-1, the J call TRBJ2-7; 7 bases line up with TRBD1. The CDR3 loop spans 15 amino acids. Germline lookup yields CDR1 SGHRS and CDR2 YFSETQ. Unmatched junction bases numbered 6, after V lost 0 bases and J lost 3 bases. The CDR3 coding sequence is TGCGCCAGCAGCTTGGGGGGGACAGCCTACTACGAGCAGTACTTC. The encoded protein is CASSLGGTAYYEQYF.

This sequence joins TRBV4-2 and TRBJ1-5, with D hard to call. CDR3 length equals 15 residues. Germline V lookup: CDR1 LGHNA, CDR2 YNFKEQ. The ends were cut back, 0 bases at V and 4 bases at J, with 10 bases in the middle. The CDR3 nucleotides read TGTGCCAGCAGCCAAGATTTCCGCGGGAATCAGCCCCAGCATTTT. Translation gives CASSQDFRGNQPQHF.

The V call is TRBV6-5, the J call TRBJ2-1, with D possibly matching TRBD2 (7 bases). There are 15 residues in the CDR3. Germline loops: CDR1 MNHEY, CDR2 SVGAGI. Trimming cost V 6 bases and J 4 bases, with 16 bases left between them. This chain's CDR3 is CASRDGGAGYNEQFF. The CDR3 DNA reads TGTGCCAGCAGAGATGGGGGGGCCGGGTACAATGAGCAGTTCTTC.

This clone was recorded a few times. The chain links TRBV4-3 to TRBJ2-1, with 9 bases fitting TRBD2. Germline CDR1 is LGHNA and CDR2 is YSLEER. CDR3 size: 16 residues. The V gene end was trimmed by 4 bases and the J gene end by 3 bases; junction bases not matched to a gene: 7. The CDR3 nucleotides are TGCGCCAGCAGCCCTTCGGAGACTAGCGGCTACAATGAGCAGTTCTTC. Amino acids: CASSPSETSGYNEQFF.

The chain joins TRBV5-3 to TRBJ2-5; the match to TRBD2 covers 10 bases. TRBV5-3 is identified as an open reading frame with a role that is uncertain. V lost 0 bases, J lost 0 bases, and 8 bases stayed unmatched. This CDR3 is 18 amino acids long. The CDR3 sequence: CARSLVASGGLYQETQYF. CDR3 nucleotides: TGTGCCAGAAGCTTGGTTGCTAGCGGGGGACTATACCAAGAGACCCAGTACTTC.

This sequence joins TRBV7-9 and TRBJ2-3, with TRBD2 identical over 8 bases. The length of the CDR3 is 17 residues. With 2 bases clipped from V and 2 bases from J, the junction kept 9 bases outside the gene matches. Germline V gene sequence: CDR1 SEHNR, CDR2 FQNEAQ (reference sequence). CDR3 DNA: TGTGCCAGCAGCTTAAGGAGACCGCGGGAGGCCACAGATACGCAGTATTTT. Encoded protein: CASSLRRPREATDTQYF.

The V and J genes are TRBV2 and TRBJ1-6; D perhaps matches TRBD1 (6 bases). The length of the CDR3 is 17 residues. CDR1 is SNHLY, CDR2 FYNNEI, per germline. The V and J ends lost 6 bases and 0 bases respectively, with 15 bases between them. CDR3 DNA: TGTGCCAGCAGAAGGGGGAGAGGCGCCTCCTATAATTCACCCCTCCACTTT. Translated, it gives CASRRGRGASYNSPLHF.

This chain uses TRBV28 with TRBJ1-2; no clear D gene. CDR3 size: 14 residues. V lost 5 bases and J 2 bases, leaving 12 bases between the germline ends. The V gene's germline CDR1 is MDHEN and CDR2 SYDVKM. CDR3 in amino acids: CASSPSQPNYGYTF. CDR3 bases: TGTGCCAGCAGTCCCTCACAGCCCAACTATGGCTACACCTTC.

Comment on this clone: At one end the junction does not follow the germline gene, possibly because of a read error. CDR3 DNA: TGTGCCAGCAGTTCCCGACAGGGGATGAAAACTGAAGCTTTCTTT. It encodes CASSSRQGMKTEAFF. The rearrangement uses TRBV27 and TRBJ1-1; 8 positions match TRBD1. This CDR3 is 15 amino acids long. Germline CDR1 is MNHEY and CDR2 is SMNVEV (reference sequence).

The CDR3 sequence is CASSFIYSRRGRETQYF. The DNA for the CDR3 is TGTGCCAGCAGCTTTATTTACAGCCGCAGGGGGAGAGAGACCCAGTACTTC. V gene TRBV6-2 or TRBV6-3 combines with J gene TRBJ2-5; 7 bases align to TRBD1. J gave up 4 bases and V 6 bases, and 17 bases lay outside the gene matches. This CDR3 region has 17 residues. The germline CDR1 and CDR2 sequences are MNHEY and SVGEGT.

The chain employs TRBV19 and TRBJ2-7; D may be TRBD2 (6 bases). V dropped 9 bases and J dropped 7 bases, with 13 bases sitting between them. Germline values: CDR1 LNHDA, CDR2 SQIVND (reference sequence). This CDR3 comprises 11 residues. The CDR3 DNA sequence: TGTGCCAGCGCCGGGGGACTTGAGCAGTACTTC. Translation gives CASAGGLEQYF.

The V and J genes are TRBV4-1 and TRBJ1-2; 11 bases match TRBD1. V was clipped by 4 bases and J by 8 bases; unmatched bases: 21. CDR3 length equals 19 residues. Germline V lookup: CDR1 MGHRA, CDR2 YSYEKL. In DNA, the CDR3 is TGCGCCAGCAGCCGCCATACCTCCGGACAGGGGGCGTGGGCGTGGGGCTACACCTTC. Protein sequence: CASSRHTSGQGAWAWGYTF.

This sequence joins TRBV18 and TRBJ1-1; D call uncertain. The CDR3 is 12 residues long. The germline V gene encodes CDR1 KGHSH and CDR2 LQKENI. V was pared by 5 bases and J by 5 bases, with 9 bases between. The CDR3 protein is CASSGSGTEAFF. The CDR3 coding sequence is TGTGCCAGCTCAGGGTCGGGAACTGAAGCTTTCTTT.